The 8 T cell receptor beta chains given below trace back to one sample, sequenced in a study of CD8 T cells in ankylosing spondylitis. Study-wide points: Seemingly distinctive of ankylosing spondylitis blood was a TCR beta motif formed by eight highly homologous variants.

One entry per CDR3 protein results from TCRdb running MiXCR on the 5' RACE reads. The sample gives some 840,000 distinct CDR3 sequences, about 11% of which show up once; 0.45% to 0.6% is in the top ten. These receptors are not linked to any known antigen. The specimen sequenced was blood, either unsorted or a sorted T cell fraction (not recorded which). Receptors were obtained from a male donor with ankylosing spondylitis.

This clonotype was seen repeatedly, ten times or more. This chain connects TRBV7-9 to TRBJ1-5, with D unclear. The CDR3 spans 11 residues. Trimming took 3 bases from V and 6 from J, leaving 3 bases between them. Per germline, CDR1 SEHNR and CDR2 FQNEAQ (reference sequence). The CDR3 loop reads CASSFSQPQHF. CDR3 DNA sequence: TGTGCCAGCAGCTTCAGTCAGCCCCAGCATTTT.

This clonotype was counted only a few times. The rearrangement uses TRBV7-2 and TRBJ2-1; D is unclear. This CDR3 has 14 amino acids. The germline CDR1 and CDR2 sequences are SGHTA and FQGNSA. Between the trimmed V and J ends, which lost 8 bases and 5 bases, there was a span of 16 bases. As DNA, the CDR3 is TGTGCCAGCTGTTTAATAATCCTCAACAATGAGCAGTTCTTC. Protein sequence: CASCLIILNNEQFF.

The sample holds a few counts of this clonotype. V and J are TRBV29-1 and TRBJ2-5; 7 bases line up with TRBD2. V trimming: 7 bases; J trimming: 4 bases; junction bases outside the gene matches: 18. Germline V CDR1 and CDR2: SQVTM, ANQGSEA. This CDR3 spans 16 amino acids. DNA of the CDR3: TGCAGCGGGTTACTACCCACTAGCGTGGGACTAGAGACCCAGTACTTC. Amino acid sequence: CSGLLPTSVGLETQYF.

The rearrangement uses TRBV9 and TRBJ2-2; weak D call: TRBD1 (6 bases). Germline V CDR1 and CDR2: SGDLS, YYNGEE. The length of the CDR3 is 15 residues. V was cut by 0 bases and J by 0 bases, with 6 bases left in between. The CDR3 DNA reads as TGTGCCAGCAGCGTAGAGGGGGCGAACACCGGGGAGCTGTTTTTT. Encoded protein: CASSVEGANTGELFF.

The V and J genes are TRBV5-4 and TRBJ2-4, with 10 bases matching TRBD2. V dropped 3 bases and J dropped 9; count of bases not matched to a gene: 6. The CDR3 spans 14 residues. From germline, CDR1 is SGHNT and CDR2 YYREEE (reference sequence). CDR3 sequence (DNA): TGTGCCAGCAGCTCGTCTGGGACTAGCGCCATTCAGTACTTC. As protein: CASSSSGTSAIQYF.

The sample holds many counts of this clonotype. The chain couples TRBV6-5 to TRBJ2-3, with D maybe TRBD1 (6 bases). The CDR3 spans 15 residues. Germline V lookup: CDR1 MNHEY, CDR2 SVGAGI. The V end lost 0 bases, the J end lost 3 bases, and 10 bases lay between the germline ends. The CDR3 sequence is CASSYSAGATDTQYF. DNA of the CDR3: TGTGCCAGCAGTTACTCGGCAGGGGCGACAGATACGCAGTATTTT.

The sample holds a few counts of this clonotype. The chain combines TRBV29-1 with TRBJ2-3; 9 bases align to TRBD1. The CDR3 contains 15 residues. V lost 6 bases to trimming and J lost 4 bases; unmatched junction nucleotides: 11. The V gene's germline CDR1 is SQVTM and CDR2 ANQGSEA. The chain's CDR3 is CSVTGGIGGADTQYF. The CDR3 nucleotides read TGCAGCGTGACAGGGGGGATTGGAGGGGCAGATACGCAGTATTTT.

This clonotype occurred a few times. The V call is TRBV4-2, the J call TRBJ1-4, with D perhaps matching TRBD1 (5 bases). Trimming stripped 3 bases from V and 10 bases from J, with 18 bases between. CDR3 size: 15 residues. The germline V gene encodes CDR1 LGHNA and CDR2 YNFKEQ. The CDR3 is CASSQLRDGGGKLFF. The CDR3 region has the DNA TGTGCCAGCAGCCAGCTCCGGGACGGCGGTGGAAAACTGTTTTTT.